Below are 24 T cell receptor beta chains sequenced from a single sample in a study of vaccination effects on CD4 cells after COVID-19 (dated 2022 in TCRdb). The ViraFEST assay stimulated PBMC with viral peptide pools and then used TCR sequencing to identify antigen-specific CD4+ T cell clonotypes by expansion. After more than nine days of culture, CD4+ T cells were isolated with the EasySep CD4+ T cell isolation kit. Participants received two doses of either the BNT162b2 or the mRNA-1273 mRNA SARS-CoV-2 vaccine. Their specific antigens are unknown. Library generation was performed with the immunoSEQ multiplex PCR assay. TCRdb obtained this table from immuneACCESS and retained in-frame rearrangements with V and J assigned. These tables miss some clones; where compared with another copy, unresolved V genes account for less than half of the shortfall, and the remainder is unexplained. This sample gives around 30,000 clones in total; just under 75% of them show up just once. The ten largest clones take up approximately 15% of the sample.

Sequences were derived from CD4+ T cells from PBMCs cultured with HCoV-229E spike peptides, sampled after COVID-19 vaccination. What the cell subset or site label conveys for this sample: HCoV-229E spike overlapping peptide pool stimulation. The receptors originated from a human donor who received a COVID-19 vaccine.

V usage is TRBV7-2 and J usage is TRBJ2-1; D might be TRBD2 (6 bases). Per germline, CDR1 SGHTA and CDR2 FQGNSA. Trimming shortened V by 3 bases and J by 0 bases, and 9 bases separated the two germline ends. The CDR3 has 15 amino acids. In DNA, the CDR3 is TGTGCCAGCAGCTTTACGCGGGACTCCTACAATGAGCAGTTCTTC. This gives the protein CASSFTRDSYNEQFF. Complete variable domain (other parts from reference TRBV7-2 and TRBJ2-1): GAGVSQSPSNKVTEKGKDVELRCDPISGHTALYWYRQSLGQGLEFLIYFQGNSAPDKSGLPSDRFSAERTGGSVSTLTIQRTQQEDSAVYLCASSFTRDSYNEQFFGPGTRLTVL.

The CDR3 region has the DNA TGTGCCAGCAGCCTATACAGGTCAACCTACGAGCAGTACTTC. Amino acid sequence: CASSLYRSTYEQYF. The chain carries TRBV6-5 and TRBJ2-7; TRBD1 is a possible D gene (5 bases). Trimming removed 6 bases at V and 2 bases at J, with 14 bases between. The CDR3 loop spans 14 amino acids. The V gene's germline CDR1 is MNHEY and CDR2 SVGAGI.

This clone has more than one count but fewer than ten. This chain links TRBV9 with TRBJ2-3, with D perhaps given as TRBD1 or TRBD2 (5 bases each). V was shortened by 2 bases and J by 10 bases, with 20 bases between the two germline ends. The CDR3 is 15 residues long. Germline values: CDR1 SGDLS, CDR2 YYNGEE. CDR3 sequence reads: CASSVGGDALSAQYF. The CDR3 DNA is TGTGCCAGCAGCGTGGGTGGGGACGCGCTGTCGGCGCAGTATTTT.

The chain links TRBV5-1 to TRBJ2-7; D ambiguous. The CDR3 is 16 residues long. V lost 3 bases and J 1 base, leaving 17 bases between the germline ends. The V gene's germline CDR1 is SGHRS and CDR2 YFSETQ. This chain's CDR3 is CASSSTRQYPSYEQYF. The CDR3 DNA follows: TGCGCCAGCAGCTCCACCAGGCAGTACCCTTCCTACGAGCAGTACTTC. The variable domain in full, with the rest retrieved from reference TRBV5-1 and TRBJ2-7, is KAGVTQTPRYLIKTRGQQVTLSCSPISGHRSVSWYQQTPGQGLQFLFEYFSETQRNKGNFPGRFSGRQFSNSRSEMNVSTLELGDSALYLCASSSTRQYPSYEQYFGPGTRLTVT.

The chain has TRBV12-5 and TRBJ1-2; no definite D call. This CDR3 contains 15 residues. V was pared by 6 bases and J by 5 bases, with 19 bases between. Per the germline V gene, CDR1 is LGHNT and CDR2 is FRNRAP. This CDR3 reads CASGESRAEPYGYTF. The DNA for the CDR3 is TGTGCTAGTGGGGAGAGTCGGGCGGAGCCGTATGGCTACACCTTC. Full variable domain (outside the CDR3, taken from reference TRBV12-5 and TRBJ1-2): DARVTQTPRHKVTEMGQEVTMRCQPILGHNTVFWYRQTMMQGLELLAYFRNRAPLDDSGMPKDRFSAEMPDATLATLKIQPSEPRDSAVYFCASGESRAEPYGYTFGSGTRLTVV.

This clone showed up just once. CDR3: CASSLGLVDGTDTQYF. CDR3 nucleotides: TGTGCCAGCAGCTTGGGACTAGTTGATGGCACAGATACGCAGTATTTT. J is TRBJ2-3 and V is TRBV5-5, with a tentative D call TRBD2 (6 bases). This CDR3 spans 16 amino acids. Trimming took off 0 bases at V and 1 base at J, with 12 bases between the two ends. The germline gives CDR1 SGHKS, CDR2 YYEKEE (reference sequence).

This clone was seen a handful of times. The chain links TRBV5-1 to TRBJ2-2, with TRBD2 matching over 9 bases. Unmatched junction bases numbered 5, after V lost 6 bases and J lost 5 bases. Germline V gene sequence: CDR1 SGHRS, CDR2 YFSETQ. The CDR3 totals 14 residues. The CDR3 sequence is CASTSGEGTGELFF. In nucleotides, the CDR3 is TGCGCCAGCACTAGCGGGGAAGGTACCGGGGAGCTGTTTTTT.

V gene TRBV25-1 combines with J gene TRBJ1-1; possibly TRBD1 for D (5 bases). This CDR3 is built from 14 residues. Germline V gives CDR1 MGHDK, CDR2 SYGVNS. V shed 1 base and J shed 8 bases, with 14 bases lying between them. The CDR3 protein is CASSESGRVKEAFF. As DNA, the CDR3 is TGTGCCAGCAGTGAATCGGGCAGGGTGAAGGAAGCTTTCTTT.

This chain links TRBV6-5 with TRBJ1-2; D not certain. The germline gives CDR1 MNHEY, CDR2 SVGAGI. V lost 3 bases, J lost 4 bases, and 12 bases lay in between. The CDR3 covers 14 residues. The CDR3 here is CASSYDIGSYGYTF. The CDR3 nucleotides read TGTGCCAGCAGTTATGATATCGGTTCCTATGGCTACACCTTC.

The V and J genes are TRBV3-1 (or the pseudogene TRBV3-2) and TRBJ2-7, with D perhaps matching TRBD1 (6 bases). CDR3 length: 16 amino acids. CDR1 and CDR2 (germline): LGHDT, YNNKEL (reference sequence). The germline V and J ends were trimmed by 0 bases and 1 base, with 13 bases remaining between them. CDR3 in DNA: TGTGCCAGCAGCCAAGAAGAGGGGGTTCGTTCCTACGAGCAGTACTTC. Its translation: CASSQEEGVRSYEQYF.

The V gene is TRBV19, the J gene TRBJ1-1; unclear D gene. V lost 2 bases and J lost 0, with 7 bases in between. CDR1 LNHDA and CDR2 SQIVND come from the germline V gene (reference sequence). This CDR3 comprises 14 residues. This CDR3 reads CASSIIGVNTEAFF. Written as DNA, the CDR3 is TGTGCCAGTAGTATAATCGGGGTGAACACTGAAGCTTTCTTT.

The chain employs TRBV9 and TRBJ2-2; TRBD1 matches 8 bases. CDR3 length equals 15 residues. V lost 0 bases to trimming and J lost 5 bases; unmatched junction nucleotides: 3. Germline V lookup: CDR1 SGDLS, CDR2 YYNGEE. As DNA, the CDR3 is TGTGCCAGCAGCGTAGCGGACAGGGCGACCGGGGAGCTGTTTTTT. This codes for CASSVADRATGELFF.

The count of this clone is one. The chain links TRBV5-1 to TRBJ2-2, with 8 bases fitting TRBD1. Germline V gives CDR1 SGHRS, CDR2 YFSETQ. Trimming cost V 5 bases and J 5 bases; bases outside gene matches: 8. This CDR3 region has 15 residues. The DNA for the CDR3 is TGCGCCAGCAGTACGGGACAGGCGGGGACCGGGGAGCTGTTTTTT. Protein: CASSTGQAGTGELFF.

CDR3 loop: CASSGTSGGAVRLFF. The DNA for the CDR3 is TGTGCCAGCAGCGGGACTAGCGGGGGGGCCGTCCGTTTGTTCTTC. The chain recombines TRBV6-5 with TRBJ2-1; 16 bases fit TRBD2. Trimming removed 6 bases from V and 15 bases from J; junction bases left unmatched: 11. Germline CDR1 and CDR2: MNHEY and SVGAGI. The CDR3 extends over 15 amino acids.

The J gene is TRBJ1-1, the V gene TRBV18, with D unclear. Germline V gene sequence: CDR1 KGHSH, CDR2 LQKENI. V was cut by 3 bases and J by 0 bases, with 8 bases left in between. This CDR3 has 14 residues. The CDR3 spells CASSPQDLNTEAFF. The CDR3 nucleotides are TGTGCCAGCTCACCTCAGGATTTGAACACTGAAGCTTTCTTT.

The CDR3: CASTTPTSGVRVQYF. The CDR3 region has the DNA TGCGCCAGCACCACTCCGACTAGCGGGGTTAGAGTGCAGTACTTC. V gene TRBV10-2 combines with J gene TRBJ2-7; TRBD2 matches 11 bases. V shed 7 bases and J 9 bases; nucleotides not matched to a gene: 14. The germline gives CDR1 WSHSY, CDR2 SAAADI. This CDR3 comprises 15 residues.

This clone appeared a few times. CDR3: CASSAQGERHSPLHF. The CDR3 DNA reads as TGTGCCAGTAGTGCCCAGGGGGAGAGGCATTCACCCCTCCACTTT. The chain recombines TRBV19 with TRBJ1-6, with TRBD1 matching over 7 bases. The CDR3 is 15 amino acids. Germline CDR1 LNHDA, CDR2 SQIVND (reference sequence). Trimming at V came to 5 bases and at J to 8 bases, leaving 9 bases not matched to a gene.

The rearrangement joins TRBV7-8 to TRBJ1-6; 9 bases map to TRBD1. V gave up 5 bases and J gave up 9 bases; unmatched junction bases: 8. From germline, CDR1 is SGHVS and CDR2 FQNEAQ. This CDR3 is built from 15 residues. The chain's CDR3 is CASSTRTGAGSPLHF. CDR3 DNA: TGTGCCAGCAGCACCAGGACAGGGGCTGGTTCACCCCTCCACTTT.

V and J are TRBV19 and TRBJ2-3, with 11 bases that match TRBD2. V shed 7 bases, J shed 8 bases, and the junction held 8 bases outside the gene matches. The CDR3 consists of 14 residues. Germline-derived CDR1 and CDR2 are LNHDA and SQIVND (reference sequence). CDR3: CASTQLAGVSTQYF. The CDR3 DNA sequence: TGTGCCAGTACTCAACTAGCGGGAGTTAGTACGCAGTATTTT.

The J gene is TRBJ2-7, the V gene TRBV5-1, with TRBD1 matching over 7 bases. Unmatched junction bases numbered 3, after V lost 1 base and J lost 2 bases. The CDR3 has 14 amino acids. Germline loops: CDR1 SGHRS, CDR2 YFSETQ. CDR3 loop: CASSLSTGTYEQYF. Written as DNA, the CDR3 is TGCGCCAGCAGCTTGTCGACAGGGACCTACGAGCAGTACTTC.

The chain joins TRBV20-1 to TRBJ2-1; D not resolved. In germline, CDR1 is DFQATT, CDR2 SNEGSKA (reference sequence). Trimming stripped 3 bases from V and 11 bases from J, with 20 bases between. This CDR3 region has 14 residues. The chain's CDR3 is CSASLQNEASKQFF. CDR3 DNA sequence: TGCAGTGCTAGTCTGCAGAATGAGGCCTCTAAGCAGTTCTTC.

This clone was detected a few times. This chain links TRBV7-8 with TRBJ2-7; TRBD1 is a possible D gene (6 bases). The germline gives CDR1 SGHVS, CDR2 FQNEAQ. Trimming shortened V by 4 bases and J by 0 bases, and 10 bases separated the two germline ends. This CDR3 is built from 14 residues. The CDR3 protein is CASSSDRSSYEQYF. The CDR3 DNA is TGTGCCAGCAGCTCAGACAGGAGCTCCTACGAGCAGTACTTC.

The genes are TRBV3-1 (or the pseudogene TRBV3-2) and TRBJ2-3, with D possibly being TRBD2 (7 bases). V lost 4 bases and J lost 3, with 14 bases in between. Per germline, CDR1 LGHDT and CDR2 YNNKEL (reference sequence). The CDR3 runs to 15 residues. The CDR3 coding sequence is TGTGCCAGCAGCCTGATGGGGGGGGCAACAGATACGCAGTATTTT. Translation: CASSLMGGATDTQYF.

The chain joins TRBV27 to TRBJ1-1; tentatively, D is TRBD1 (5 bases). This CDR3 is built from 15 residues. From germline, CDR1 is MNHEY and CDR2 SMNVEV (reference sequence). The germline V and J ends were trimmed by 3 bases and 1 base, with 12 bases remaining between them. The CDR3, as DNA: TGTGCCAGCAGTTTTCTATCAAGGGGGAACACTGAAGCTTTCTTT. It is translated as CASSFLSRGNTEAFF.